These 8 T cell receptor beta chains share one sample of origin, sequenced in a study of blood T cell repertoires in COVID-19. Clones were read by immunoSEQ multiplex PCR, and TCRdb kept only the in-frame ones, dropping some. The sample lists 50,000 to 65,000 clones; about 74% were seen once. What was sequenced was peripheral blood. All receptors derive from a woman of 80 years or more with acute or convalescent COVID-19.

The chain recombines TRBV9 with TRBJ2-7; D might be TRBD1 (5 bases). Germline CDR1 reads SGDLS; CDR2 reads YYNGEE. The CDR3 is made up of 13 amino acids. Trimming took 2 bases from V and 2 from J, leaving 8 bases between them. The CDR3 region is CASSVEGAYEQYF. CDR3 DNA sequence: TGTGCCAGCAGCGTTGAAGGGGCCTACGAGCAGTACTTC.

The chain couples TRBV3-1 (or the pseudogene TRBV3-2) to TRBJ2-3; 9 nucleotides agree with TRBD2. CDR1 LGHDT and CDR2 YNNKEL come from the germline V gene (reference sequence). The junction had 3 bases not matched to a gene; V was cut back by 2 bases and J by 3 bases. The CDR3 length is 15 residues. The CDR3 region is CASSQSAGGTDTQYF. CDR3 DNA: TGTGCCAGCAGCCAATCAGCGGGAGGAACAGATACGCAGTATTTT.

The rearrangement uses TRBV6-6 and TRBJ2-5; 8 nucleotides match TRBD1. Germline CDR1 is MNHNY and CDR2 is SVGAGI (reference sequence). J lost 5 bases, V lost 0 bases, and 5 bases had no gene match. The CDR3 is made up of 15 amino acids. The CDR3 nucleotides read TGTGCCAGCAGTTACTCGGTCTCAGGGGGCGAGACCCAGTACTTC. It is translated as CASSYSVSGGETQYF.

The chain recombines TRBV6-2 or TRBV6-3 with TRBJ2-1, with TRBD2 as a possible D gene (5 bases). The CDR3 is 13 amino acids. The V and J ends lost 6 bases and 9 bases respectively, with 15 bases between them. Germline V CDR1 and CDR2: MNHEY, SVGEGT. CDR3 DNA: TGTGCCAGCAGCCCTCCGGGGTTCGGTGAGCAGTTCTTC. This translates into CASSPPGFGEQFF.

This sequence joins TRBV5-1 and TRBJ2-7; 12 bases agree with TRBD2. The V gene end was trimmed by 0 bases and the J gene end by 6 bases; junction bases not matched to a gene: 4. The length of the CDR3 is 15 residues. The germline CDR1 and CDR2 sequences are SGHRS and YFSETQ. CDR3 nucleotides: TGCGCCAGCAGCTTGGGACTAGCGGGAGCAGCCGAGCAGTACTTC. It specifies CASSLGLAGAAEQYF.

The V call is TRBV6-5, the J call TRBJ2-5; tentatively, D is TRBD2 (5 bases). The CDR3 covers 14 residues. Trimming left V 2 bases short and J 2 bases short, with 9 bases between. Germline values: CDR1 MNHEY, CDR2 SVGAGI. The CDR3 here is CASSYRSGQETQYF. CDR3 coding DNA: TGTGCCAGCAGTTACCGGAGCGGACAAGAGACCCAGTACTTC.

The chain uses TRBV11-3 and TRBJ2-5; D is unclear. The CDR3 consists of 14 residues. Between the trimmed V and J ends, which lost 2 bases and 1 base, there was a span of 8 bases. Germline CDR1 reads SGHNT; CDR2 reads YENEEA. CDR3 nucleotide sequence: TGTGCCAGCAGCTTAATGAGTTCCCAAGAGACCCAGTACTTC. It yields the protein CASSLMSSQETQYF.

V usage is TRBV19 and J usage is TRBJ2-7; 7 bases line up with TRBD1. From germline, CDR1 is LNHDA and CDR2 SQIVND (reference sequence). The V and J ends lost 9 bases and 8 bases, in that order; junction bases with no gene match: 19. The CDR3 runs 15 residues. CDR3 sequence: CASSTTGTATGKQYF. The CDR3 bases are TGTGCCAGCAGCACAACCGGGACAGCTACTGGAAAGCAGTACTTC.